This T cell receptor beta chain appears in the sequencing data of a study of T cell responses to AZD1222 COVID-19 vaccine. Study findings and constraints: The sample set comprised mostly white British donors with more females, and clonal diversity was possibly underestimated. Close to half of spike-specific TCRs reportedly recognize unmutated variant regions. Spike-wide coverage was observed for vaccine-associated CD4 TCRs, with dominant responses at 160-218 and 743-854.

Clones were sequenced by immunoSEQ multiplex PCR, and TCRdb holds only the in-frame ones, with some missing. The data show 70,000 to 85,000 clones, with roughly 82% seen just once and approximately 2.8% held by the top ten. With respect to this clone: The antigen remains unidentified.

CDR1 is LNHNV, CDR2 YYDKDF, per germline (reference sequence). This CDR3 spans 15 amino acids. V was clipped by 3 bases and J by 1 base, with 12 bases between them. The chain uses TRBV15 and TRBJ1-1; the D gene is possibly TRBD1 (5 bases). Here the sequenced sample was peripheral blood, taken on day 0 of AZD1222 vaccination. The clonotype comes from an adult in good health. The CDR3 sequence is CATSSGTDWNTEAFF. The CDR3 DNA sequence: TGTGCCACCAGCAGCGGGACGGACTGGAACACTGAAGCTTTCTTT.